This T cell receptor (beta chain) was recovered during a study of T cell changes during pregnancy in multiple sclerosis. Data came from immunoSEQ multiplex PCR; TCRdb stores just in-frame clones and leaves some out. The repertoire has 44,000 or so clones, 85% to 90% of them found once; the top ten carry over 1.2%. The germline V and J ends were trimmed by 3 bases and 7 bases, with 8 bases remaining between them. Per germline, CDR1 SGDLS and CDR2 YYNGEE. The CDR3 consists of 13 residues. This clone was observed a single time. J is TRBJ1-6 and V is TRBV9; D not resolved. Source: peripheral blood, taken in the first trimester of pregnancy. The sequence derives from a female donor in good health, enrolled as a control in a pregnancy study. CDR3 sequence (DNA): TGTGCCAGCAGCGCGGAGGTAAATTCACCCCTCCACTTT. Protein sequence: CASSAEVNSPLHF.